Below, one T cell receptor beta chain is given with its context. The CDR3 has 14 amino acids. Trimming shortened V by 6 bases and J by 1 base, and 12 bases separated the two germline ends. CDR1 is LGHNT, CDR2 FRNRAP, per germline. TCRdb keeps only in-frame clones here, not all; method: immunoSEQ multiplex PCR. The repertoire holds 85,000 to 100,000 clones, with approximately 93% as singletons. This sample was taken from a study of T cell changes during pregnancy in multiple sclerosis. This receptor was obtained from a female donor with multiple sclerosis, enrolled in a pregnancy study. The rearrangement joins TRBV12-5 to TRBJ2-5; D is possibly TRBD1 (6 bases). The sample consisted of peripheral blood, taken after pregnancy. In DNA, the CDR3 is TGTGCTAGTGGCCCCATAGGGGGCCAAGAGACCCAGTACTTC. This codes for CASGPIGGQETQYF.